What follows are 20 T cell receptor beta chains derived from one specimen sequenced in a study of blood T cell repertoires in COVID-19. Using immunoSEQ multiplex PCR, the repertoire was profiled, and TCRdb retains in-frame clones only, with some absent. This sample has roughly 70,000 clones, with over 70% found just once. Specimen: peripheral blood. These receptors came from a man in his 70s who had recovered from COVID-19.

J is TRBJ2-5 and V is TRBV6-5; D perhaps matches TRBD2 (6 bases). Germline CDR1 MNHEY, CDR2 SVGAGI. The germline V and J ends were trimmed by 3 bases and 2 bases, with 7 bases remaining between them. This CDR3 comprises 13 residues. The CDR3 DNA reads as TGTGCCAGCAGTTATAGCGGACAAGAGACCCAGTACTTC. Its translation is CASSYSGQETQYF.

The genes are TRBV7-2 and TRBJ2-1, with TRBD2 identical over 7 bases. With 2 bases clipped from V and 4 bases from J, the junction kept 8 bases outside the gene matches. The germline V gene encodes CDR1 SGHTA and CDR2 FQGNSA. The CDR3 is 16 residues long. The CDR3 loop reads CASSLSGASGYNEQFF. CDR3 coding DNA: TGTGCCAGCAGCTTAAGTGGCGCTAGCGGATACAATGAGCAGTTCTTC. Complete variable domain (other parts from reference TRBV7-2 and TRBJ2-1): GAGVSQSPSNKVTEKGKDVELRCDPISGHTALYWYRQSLGQGLEFLIYFQGNSAPDKSGLPSDRFSAERTGGSVSTLTIQRTQQEDSAVYLCASSLSGASGYNEQFFGPGTRLTVL.

V usage is TRBV4-3 and J usage is TRBJ2-7, with 10 bases lining up with TRBD2. The ends lost 0 bases at V and 2 bases at J; junction bases unmatched: 4. Germline V CDR1 and CDR2: LGHNA, YSLEER. This CDR3 comprises 16 residues. The CDR3 spells CASSQDSGRTTYEQYF. CDR3 sequence (DNA): TGCGCCAGCAGCCAAGATAGCGGGAGGACTACCTACGAGCAGTACTTC.

CDR3 bases: TGTGCCAGCAGCTTAGGCGCGGGAAATTCACCCCTCCACTTT. It specifies CASSLGAGNSPLHF. V gene TRBV7-9 combines with J gene TRBJ1-6; D remains ambiguous. CDR3 length: 14 amino acids. Germline CDR1 and CDR2: SEHNR and FQNEAQ (reference sequence). With 1 base removed from V and 7 bases from J, the gap between germline ends came to 8 bases.

This clone was seen only a few times. The CDR3 sequence is CASVYGLFTDTQYF. Here the CDR3 DNA reads TGTGCCAGCGTTTATGGACTTTTCACAGATACGCAGTATTTT. The chain uses TRBV11-2 and TRBJ2-3; a possible D gene is TRBD2 (5 bases). Germline-derived CDR1 and CDR2 are SGHAT and FQNNGV. The CDR3 totals 14 residues. V was clipped by 8 bases and J by 2 bases, with 14 bases between them.

The chain recombines TRBV7-2 with TRBJ1-1; D remains ambiguous. V gave up 5 bases and J gave up 1 base, with 14 bases separating them. Looked up from germline, CDR1 is SGHTA and CDR2 is FQGNSA. The CDR3 is made up of 15 amino acids. The CDR3 DNA sequence: TGTGCCAGCAGCCTCTCGTCCGTGCGGAACACTGAAGCTTTCTTT. Encoded protein: CASSLSSVRNTEAFF.

V is TRBV6-5 and J is TRBJ1-2; D unclear. CDR3 length equals 13 residues. V lost 6 bases and J lost 8, with 16 bases in between. In germline, CDR1 is MNHEY, CDR2 SVGAGI. CDR3 DNA: TGTGCCAGCAGCGTTAATAGAGGGCACGGCTACACCTTC. This encodes CASSVNRGHGYTF.

The rearrangement uses TRBV24-1 and TRBJ2-3, with TRBD2 matching 11 bases. The CDR3 loop spans 15 amino acids. Losses at the gene ends were 7 bases for V and 1 base for J; bases not matched to a gene: 3. The V gene's germline CDR1 is KGHDR and CDR2 SFDVKD. CDR3 bases: TGTGCCACCAGCCCGGGACTAGCGGGCACAGATACGCAGTATTTT. Its translation: CATSPGLAGTDTQYF.

The CDR3 DNA reads TGTGCCAGCGGCAGCCCGGGACAGCAAGAGACCCAGTACTTC. Amino acid sequence: CASGSPGQQETQYF. The chain recombines TRBV25-1 with TRBJ2-5; 7 bases are shared with TRBD1. The CDR3 loop spans 14 amino acids. Trimming cost V 8 bases and J 2 bases; bases outside gene matches: 8. Looked up from germline, CDR1 is MGHDK and CDR2 is SYGVNS.

V usage is TRBV5-5 and J usage is TRBJ2-5, with D tentatively TRBD1 (5 bases). The CDR3 runs to 15 residues. V was shortened by 2 bases and J by 1 base, with 12 bases between the two germline ends. Per the germline V gene, CDR1 is SGHKS and CDR2 is YYEKEE (reference sequence). CDR3 coding DNA: TGTGCCAGCAGCTTTAATCAGGGATCCCAAGAGACCCAGTACTTC. Translation gives CASSFNQGSQETQYF.

This chain uses TRBV5-4 with TRBJ2-7; 7 bases match TRBD1. The germline V gene encodes CDR1 SGHNT and CDR2 YYREEE (reference sequence). Germline trimming cut 1 base from V and 4 bases from J; bases unmatched to any gene: 2. CDR3 size: 13 residues. The CDR3 sequence: CASSLPGGYEQYF. The CDR3 nucleotides are TGTGCCAGCAGCTTGCCAGGGGGATACGAGCAGTACTTC.

The chain couples TRBV19 to TRBJ1-2; possible D gene TRBD1, 5 bases. The germline CDR1 and CDR2 sequences are LNHDA and SQIVND (reference sequence). The CDR3 sequence is 14 residues long. Between the trimmed V and J ends, which lost 6 bases and 0 bases, there was a span of 11 bases. This CDR3 reads CASRRTHTNYGYTF. CDR3 coding DNA: TGTGCCAGTAGGCGGACACACACTAACTATGGCTACACCTTC.

This rearrangement joins TRBV25-1 to TRBJ2-7, with D perhaps TRBD1 (6 bases). Germline lookup yields CDR1 MGHDK and CDR2 SYGVNS. The ends were cut back, 5 bases at V and 6 bases at J, with 14 bases in the middle. The CDR3 spans 13 residues. CDR3 nucleotides: TGTGCCAGCAGTCAGACAGGCAGGGGCGAGCAGTACTTC. It yields the protein CASSQTGRGEQYF.

The CDR3 loop reads CASGETGHTQYF. CDR3 DNA: TGTGCTAGTGGGGAGACAGGCCATACGCAGTATTTT. The V call is TRBV12-5, the J call TRBJ2-3; D might be TRBD1 (6 bases). V lost 6 bases and J 7 bases, leaving 11 bases between the germline ends. Looked up from germline, CDR1 is LGHNT and CDR2 is FRNRAP. This CDR3 spans 12 amino acids.

This clone was seen a few times. The chain links TRBV6-2 or TRBV6-3 to TRBJ2-2; D remains ambiguous. Trimming took 0 bases from V and 4 from J, leaving 6 bases between them. The CDR3 extends over 14 amino acids. Germline values: CDR1 MNHEY, CDR2 SVGEGT. The chain's CDR3 is CASSYSRSTGELFF. The CDR3, as DNA: TGTGCCAGCAGTTACTCGAGGAGCACCGGGGAGCTGTTTTTT.

V gene TRBV23-1 combines with J gene TRBJ2-7, with D maybe TRBD2 (6 bases). TRBV23-1 is annotated as an ORF whose role is uncertain. The V and J ends lost 6 bases and 6 bases respectively, with 27 bases between them. The CDR3 loop spans 17 amino acids. The CDR3: CASSAQFTGIRESEQYF. Here the CDR3 DNA reads TGCGCCAGCAGCGCCCAATTTACCGGGATCCGGGAGAGCGAGCAGTACTTC.

This chain uses TRBV5-4 with TRBJ1-5; 7 positions match TRBD1. With V trimmed by 5 bases and J by 15 bases, 11 bases remained unmatched. This CDR3 comprises 12 residues. The germline V gene encodes CDR1 SGHNT and CDR2 YYREEE (reference sequence). CDR3 nucleotides: TGTGCCAGCAGGAGGGACAGTGCGAATTGGCATTTT. Encoded protein: CASRRDSANWHF.

CDR3 DNA: TGTGCCAGCAGAAGGACAGGTGACTCCTACAATGAGCAGTTCTTC. This sequence encodes CASRRTGDSYNEQFF. V and J are TRBV6-5 and TRBJ2-1; 7 nucleotides agree with TRBD1. The V gene's germline CDR1 is MNHEY and CDR2 SVGAGI. The V gene end was trimmed by 6 bases and the J gene end by 0 bases; junction bases not matched to a gene: 5. The CDR3 extends over 15 amino acids.

The V and J genes are TRBV19 and TRBJ1-2; TRBD1 aligns across 7 bases. Losses at the gene ends were 10 bases for V and 6 bases for J; bases not matched to a gene: 8. Germline CDR1 is LNHDA and CDR2 is SQIVND (reference sequence). This CDR3 region has 12 residues. CDR3 amino acids: CATTGAVDGYTF. The DNA for the CDR3 is TGTGCCACTACAGGGGCCGTGGATGGCTACACCTTC.

The V gene is TRBV7-8, the J gene TRBJ2-5; perhaps TRBD1 as D (6 bases). Per the germline V gene, CDR1 is SGHVS and CDR2 is FQNEAQ. The length of the CDR3 is 17 residues. V gave up 1 base and J gave up 3 bases, with 18 bases separating them. CDR3: CASSLDTARGPEETQYF. CDR3 coding DNA: TGTGCCAGCAGCTTAGATACCGCCAGGGGCCCCGAAGAGACCCAGTACTTC.